This T cell receptor (beta chain) was profiled in a study of cytomegalovirus exposure and HLA in healthy donors. The PCR contained 60 Vbeta and 13 Jbeta primers. Profiling relied on immunoSEQ multiplex PCR, and the TCRdb table lists in-frame clones only, not all of them. The table shows 150,000 to 200,000 clones, with roughly 80% occurring only once. This CDR3 spans 13 amino acids. Germline V gives CDR1 MNHEY, CDR2 SVGAGI. Trimming at V came to 7 bases and at J to 1 base, leaving 4 bases not matched to a gene. The chain couples TRBV6-5 to TRBJ2-7, with 7 bases that match TRBD1. The clonotype comes from a boy aged 5-17 years in good health and CMV-seronegative. The sample taken for sequencing was PBMCs. The CDR3 spells CASNPTGSYEQYF. In DNA form, the CDR3 reads TGTGCCAGCAACCCGACAGGGTCCTACGAGCAGTACTTC.